This T cell receptor (beta chain) emerged from a study of post-analysis software for immune sequencing data. Study in general: The disease courses spanned relapsing-remitting, secondary progressive and progressive-relapsing forms of multiple sclerosis. Broader study findings: For normalized Chao1 diversity, multiple sclerosis patients scored significantly lower than controls did. Batch-matched samples strongly co-clustered by F measure. When patients were compared with controls, a handful of TRBV segments were more frequent, TRBV5-6, TRBV5-1 and TRBV20-1 among them.

The V and J ends lost 4 bases and 5 bases, in that order; junction bases with no gene match: 9. CDR1 is KGHDR and CDR2 is SFDVKD in the germline V gene. The length of the CDR3 is 15 residues. Tagging with unique molecular identifiers was a feature of the TCR beta cDNA libraries. There were roughly 0.95 to 10 million T cells, and about 540,000 cDNA molecules came from them. In TCRdb, the PCR reads were re-called with MiXCR into one record per CDR3 protein. This table has roughly 540,000 distinct CDR3 sequences, about a third appearing once. As concerns this clonotype: Its antigen is unidentified.

Sequences were obtained from blood. V is TRBV24-1 and J is TRBJ2-5; 7 nucleotides line up with TRBD2. The TCR was taken from a girl aged 2-17 years with multiple sclerosis. The CDR3 loop reads CATSDWTSAGETQYF. The CDR3 DNA is TGTGCCACCAGTGACTGGACTAGTGCGGGGGAGACCCAGTACTTC.